This TCR beta chain stems from a study of CD8 T cells in ankylosing spondylitis (dated by TCRdb to 2017 to 2019). For the wider study: T cell receptor beta repertoires were profiled in healthy donors and ankylosing spondylitis patients so that disease-linked TCR variants could be found. Peripheral blood samples were taken, and synovial fluid was additionally collected from ankylosing spondylitis patients. The full study cohort was made up of 25 to 30 ankylosing spondylitis patients and roughly 98 healthy donors. What the authors observed across the whole study: Significant enrichment of the disease-linked clones was reported in matched synovial fluid samples from ankylosing spondylitis patients. A TCR beta motif of eight highly homologous amino acid variants appeared characteristic of blood from ankylosing spondylitis patients. In peripheral blood, the disease-linked clones were found at relatively low frequencies and had a CD8+ phenotype. Some motif variants were previously reported in synovial fluid and blood of reactive arthritis patients, suggesting common disease-initiation mechanisms.

Regarding this clonotype: Its antigen is unknown. The input lacks base qualities; no much larger clone sits a single base away.

The germline ends are 13 bases apart after V is trimmed by 2 bases and J by 5 bases. CDR1 KGHSH and CDR2 LQKENI are derived from the germline V gene. The CDR3 measures 14 amino acids from cysteine to phenylalanine. Just the 42-base CDR3 DNA is kept, in frame starting at base 1. These reads were obtained on an Illumina HiSeq 2500. Quantitative 5'-RACE with molecular barcodes was the method used to prepare the TCR beta libraries. Per the authors' processing: To identify disease-linked TCR variants, a new computational method was used, one built on a probabilistic model of VDJ rearrangement. TCRdb cleaned the public reads at Q25 with fastp, built clones with MiXCR and kept in-frame beta chains. Rows with a matching CDR3 protein are joined into one entry that keeps the most common DNA and genes. The V and J calls follow TCRdb's processing rather than the paper's. This sample lists 700,000 to 1,000,000 distinct CDR3 sequences; about 10% were detected once. The ten biggest clones cover 0.51% of the sample.

Specimen: blood, either unsorted or a sorted T cell fraction (not recorded which). The clonotype comes from a male donor with ankylosing spondylitis. The rearranged segments are TRBV18 and TRBJ2-7; the D gene is possibly TRBD1, with 5 bases matching. At the DNA level, the sequence is TGTGCCAGCTCACCATTCCGACAGCCTAACGAGCAGTACTTC. Its protein reads: CASSPFRQPNEQYF. With all but the CDR3 taken from the reference TRBV18 and TRBJ2-7 genes, the full variable domain is: NAGVMQNPRHLVRRRGQEARLRCSPMKGHSHVYWYRQLPEEGLKFMVYLQKENIIDESGMPKERFSAEFPKEGPSILRIQQVVRGDSAAYFCASSPFRQPNEQYFGPGTRLTVT.